Shown below are 21 T cell receptor beta chains from a single sample sequenced in a study of blood T cell repertoires in COVID-19. Here immunoSEQ multiplex PCR was the method, and the copy in TCRdb shows in-frame clones only, minus some. This sample has under 30,000 clones; about 92% occur once, and the top ten carry around 2.5%. Sequenced: peripheral blood. The receptors here all came from a man aged 50 or older with active COVID-19.

This chain links TRBV5-4 with TRBJ1-4; D is undetermined. Germline CDR1 reads SGHNT; CDR2 reads YYREEE (reference sequence). The CDR3 extends over 13 amino acids. The V and J ends lost 3 bases and 7 bases respectively, with 10 bases between them. The CDR3 region has the DNA TGTGCCAGCAGCTCCTTTCTCGGTGAAAAACTGTTTTTT. Amino acids: CASSSFLGEKLFF.

The count of this clone is one. The gene calls are TRBV3-1 (or the pseudogene TRBV3-2) and TRBJ2-7; D call uncertain. The CDR3 contains 16 residues. The germline V gene has CDR1 LGHDT and CDR2 YNNKEL (reference sequence). Deletions cut 1 base from V and 4 bases from J, with 17 bases between. The CDR3 here is CASSQGIRLVAYEQYF. The CDR3 region has the DNA TGTGCCAGCAGCCAAGGTATTAGGCTAGTGGCTTACGAGCAGTACTTC.

This chain links TRBV7-9 with TRBJ2-1, with a tentative D call TRBD1 (5 bases). The CDR3 has 15 residues. The V end was cut by 1 base, the J end by 5 bases, with 12 bases between. CDR1 and CDR2 from the germline V gene are SEHNR and FQNEAQ (reference sequence). CDR3 coding DNA: TGTGCCAGCAGCTTAGTCCGACTGGGGCACAATGAGCAGTTCTTC. It translates to CASSLVRLGHNEQFF.

V and J are TRBV5-4 and TRBJ2-3, with TRBD2 matching over 13 bases. Germline V gives CDR1 SGHNT, CDR2 YYREEE (reference sequence). V dropped 2 bases and J dropped 5; count of bases not matched to a gene: 5. CDR3 size: 16 residues. CDR3 sequence: CASSFGTSGKGDTQYF. The CDR3 region has the DNA TGTGCCAGCAGCTTTGGGACTAGCGGGAAGGGAGATACGCAGTATTTT.

The chain joins TRBV19 to TRBJ2-5; 11 nucleotides match TRBD2. The junction had 2 bases not matched to a gene; V was cut back by 1 base and J by 4 bases. Germline V lookup: CDR1 LNHDA, CDR2 SQIVND (reference sequence). The CDR3 has 15 amino acids. This chain's CDR3 is CASSIGLAGPETQYF. The CDR3 region has the DNA TGTGCCAGTAGTATAGGACTAGCGGGACCAGAGACCCAGTACTTC.

The chain uses TRBV7-8 and TRBJ2-5; D might be TRBD1 (6 bases). This CDR3 region has 15 residues. The V end lost 3 bases, the J end lost 0 bases, and 11 bases lay between the germline ends. CDR1 and CDR2 from the germline V gene are SGHVS and FQNEAQ. This chain's CDR3 is CASSLARGYQETQYF. CDR3 nucleotide sequence: TGTGCCAGCAGCTTGGCGAGGGGGTACCAAGAGACCCAGTACTTC. The full variable domain, rest sourced from reference TRBV7-8 and TRBJ2-5, is GAGVSQSPRYKVAKRGQDVALRCDPISGHVSLFWYQQALGQGPEFLTYFQNEAQLDKSGLPSDRFFAERPEGSVSTLKIQRTQQEDSAVYLCASSLARGYQETQYFGPGTRLLVL.

V usage is TRBV29-1 and J usage is TRBJ1-2, with D unresolved. Germline V gene data show CDR1 as SQVTM and CDR2 as ANQGSEA. Trimming cost V 0 bases and J 4 bases, with 9 bases left between them. This CDR3 has 13 residues. The CDR3 region has the DNA TGCAGCGTTGAAGATCCAGGCCGCTATGGCTACACCTTC. Protein: CSVEDPGRYGYTF.

The V gene is TRBV3-1 (or the pseudogene TRBV3-2), the J gene TRBJ1-2; 12 positions agree with TRBD1. Germline lookup yields CDR1 LGHDT and CDR2 YNNKEL (reference sequence). V was clipped by 5 bases and J by 4 bases; unmatched bases: 5. The CDR3 is 15 residues long. This CDR3 reads CASSVGTGGLYGYTF. DNA of the CDR3: TGTGCCAGCAGCGTCGGGACAGGGGGCCTCTATGGCTACACCTTC.

V gene TRBV28 combines with J gene TRBJ1-2; 7 positions agree with TRBD1. The germline V gene has CDR1 MDHEN and CDR2 SYDVKM. The CDR3 consists of 15 residues. Losses at the gene ends were 8 bases for V and 8 bases for J; bases not matched to a gene: 17. The CDR3 region has the DNA TGTGCCAGCGTGGACCTCCAGGGACAGCTCTCCGGCTACACCTTC. Translating it yields CASVDLQGQLSGYTF.

This clone was recorded once. This sequence joins TRBV5-8 and TRBJ2-7; tentatively, D is TRBD1 (5 bases). Germline-derived CDR1 and CDR2 are SGHTS and YDEGEE. V lost 5 bases and J 3 bases, leaving 12 bases between the germline ends. CDR3 size: 13 residues. The CDR3 DNA reads as TGTGCCAGCAGACCACAGGTCCTCTACGAGCAGTACTTC. Protein product: CASRPQVLYEQYF.

The chain links TRBV6-1 to TRBJ2-7; 7 positions match TRBD2. V trimming: 0 bases; J trimming: 6 bases; junction bases outside the gene matches: 5. The V gene's germline CDR1 is MNHNS and CDR2 SASEGT. CDR3 length equals 14 residues. For the CDR3, the DNA is TGTGCCAGCAGTGAAGCGGGGGGGAAGGGCGAGCAGTACTTC. This gives the protein CASSEAGGKGEQYF.

The V and J genes are TRBV5-5 and TRBJ1-3, with D unclear. Germline V gene sequence: CDR1 SGHKS, CDR2 YYEKEE (reference sequence). V was shortened by 4 bases and J by 3 bases, with 14 bases between the two germline ends. The CDR3 is 15 residues long. The CDR3 reads CASSRQVQDGNTIYF. In DNA, the CDR3 is TGTGCCAGCAGCCGCCAAGTCCAGGATGGAAACACCATATATTTT.

The rearrangement uses TRBV29-1 and TRBJ2-3; a possible D gene is TRBD2 (6 bases). The length of the CDR3 is 13 residues. The ends were cut back, 3 bases at V and 6 bases at J, with 13 bases in the middle. CDR1 SQVTM and CDR2 ANQGSEA come from the germline V gene. CDR3 sequence reads: CSVEGGVADTQYF. The CDR3 DNA reads as TGCAGCGTTGAGGGAGGAGTTGCTGATACGCAGTATTTT.

The chain combines TRBV6-5 with TRBJ2-7; 8 positions agree with TRBD2. Germline V gene sequence: CDR1 MNHEY, CDR2 SVGAGI. Trimming removed 6 bases from V and 5 bases from J; junction bases left unmatched: 12. The CDR3 sequence is 15 residues long. The CDR3 here is CASSPIAGGSDEQYF. Here the CDR3 DNA reads TGTGCCAGCAGCCCCATTGCGGGAGGTTCCGACGAGCAGTACTTC.

The rearrangement uses TRBV5-4 and TRBJ2-5, with D possibly TRBD1 on 6 matching bases. V was cut by 4 bases and J by 2 bases, with 15 bases left in between. In germline, CDR1 is SGHNT, CDR2 YYREEE (reference sequence). CDR3 length: 15 residues. The CDR3 loop is CASSPPDRVQETQYF. The DNA for the CDR3 is TGTGCCAGCAGCCCCCCGGACAGAGTACAAGAGACCCAGTACTTC.

The V and J genes are TRBV27 and TRBJ2-1; D gene uncertain. Germline CDR1 reads MNHEY; CDR2 reads SMNVEV (reference sequence). This CDR3 region has 12 residues. Trimming cost V 6 bases and J 6 bases, with 9 bases left between them. Written as DNA, the CDR3 is TGTGCCAGCAGGATTGACACCAATGAGCAGTTCTTC. Translating gives CASRIDTNEQFF.

The genes are TRBV2 and TRBJ1-1; 8 positions agree with TRBD1. Germline-derived CDR1 and CDR2 are SNHLY and FYNNEI. The CDR3 covers 19 residues. With 0 bases clipped from V and 5 bases from J, the junction kept 17 bases outside the gene matches. In DNA form, the CDR3 reads TGTGCCAGCAGTGAAGCGCCGGCCCACGCGACAGGGGAGGGGACTGAAGCTTTCTTT. Amino acids: CASSEAPAHATGEGTEAFF.

The rearrangement links TRBV10-1 to TRBJ2-3; perhaps TRBD2 as D (7 bases). Germline CDR1 and CDR2: WNHNN and SYGVQD (reference sequence). V was shortened by 10 bases and J by 5 bases, with 19 bases between the two germline ends. The CDR3 is 14 residues long. This chain's CDR3 is CAKYRGGAGDTQYF. In DNA, the CDR3 is TGCGCCAAATATCGAGGGGGGGCTGGAGATACGCAGTATTTT.

This clone occurred a few times. The V and J genes are TRBV5-6 and TRBJ1-3, with 7 positions matching TRBD1. V trimming: 1 base; J trimming: 0 bases; junction bases outside the gene matches: 7. Germline V gene lookup returns CDR1 SGHDT and CDR2 YYEEEE. This CDR3 is 17 amino acids long. The CDR3: CASSLRTGKNSGNTIYF. The CDR3 coding sequence is TGTGCCAGCAGCTTGCGGACAGGCAAGAACTCTGGAAACACCATATATTTT.

The chain combines TRBV7-9 with TRBJ2-3; no definite D call. The V gene's germline CDR1 is SEHNR and CDR2 FQNEAQ (reference sequence). The length of the CDR3 is 11 residues. V was cut by 6 bases and J by 3 bases, with 4 bases left in between. The CDR3 coding sequence is TGTGCCAGCAGTCGGACAGATACGCAGTATTTT. Translated, it gives CASSRTDTQYF.

The rearrangement joins TRBV5-6 to TRBJ2-1; 7 bases are a match to TRBD2. This CDR3 has 16 residues. The germline V gene has CDR1 SGHDT and CDR2 YYEEEE. The trim removed 4 bases at V and 2 bases at J, leaving 9 bases unmatched. The CDR3 reads CASSPRVAGPYNEQFF. CDR3 DNA sequence: TGTGCCAGCAGCCCGCGAGTAGCGGGCCCCTACAATGAGCAGTTCTTC.